These 31 T cell receptor beta chains were sequenced from one sample in a study of identical twins. TCRdb ran MiXCR on the 5' RACE reads and lists one entry per CDR3 protein. The repertoire holds 1.5 million or so distinct CDR3 sequences, with less than 35% as singletons. Sequenced: cord blood. These receptors all come from a newborn girl in good health.

The sample holds many counts of this clonotype. The chain recombines TRBV12-3 or TRBV12-4 with TRBJ1-2; D unresolved. The CDR3 extends over 11 amino acids. V lost 6 bases and J 2 bases, leaving 4 bases between the germline ends. The CDR3: CASRQNYGYTF. As DNA, the CDR3 is TGTGCCAGCAGACAGAACTATGGCTACACCTTC.

The table lists this clonotype with a few counts. The genes are TRBV4-1 and TRBJ2-1, with 11 bases matching TRBD2. The ends lost 1 base at V and 8 bases at J; junction bases unmatched: 10. Per the germline V gene, CDR1 is MGHRA and CDR2 is YSYEKL. This CDR3 comprises 17 residues. DNA for the CDR3: TGCGCCAGCAGCCAAGGGGTACTAGCGGGAGAAATCTATGAGCAGTTCTTC. It codes for CASSQGVLAGEIYEQFF.

This clonotype has a handful of counts. The chain links TRBV10-3 to TRBJ2-1; TRBD2 aligns across 12 bases. The length of the CDR3 is 14 residues. CDR1 and CDR2 (germline): ENHRY, SYGVKD. Trimming at V came to 8 bases and at J to 4 bases, leaving 3 bases not matched to a gene. The chain's CDR3 is CAIGLAGPYNEQFF. As DNA, the CDR3 is TGTGCCATCGGACTAGCGGGACCTTACAATGAGCAGTTCTTC.

This clonotype was detected many times. The chain carries TRBV20-1 and TRBJ2-3, with 7 bases fitting TRBD2. The ends lost 3 bases at V and 4 bases at J; junction bases unmatched: 4. CDR1 and CDR2 (germline): DFQATT, SNEGSKA (reference sequence). There are 13 residues in the CDR3. CDR3 DNA sequence: TGCAGTGCTAGGCTGGGAGGGGCAGATACGCAGTATTTT. It yields the protein CSARLGGADTQYF.

J is TRBJ2-3 and V is TRBV18; D is possibly TRBD2 (6 bases). The CDR3 loop spans 15 amino acids. Trimming removed 5 bases at V and 3 bases at J, with 15 bases between. CDR1 and CDR2 from the germline V gene are KGHSH and LQKENI. The CDR3 nucleotides read TGTGCCAGCTCAACACGGAGGGCGGGGACAGATACGCAGTATTTT. Translated: CASSTRRAGTDTQYF.

As regards this clonotype: One end of the junction is discordant with germline, which a read error may explain. This chain joins TRBV10-2 and TRBJ2-7, with 8 bases identical to TRBD2. Germline V gene data show CDR1 as WSHSY and CDR2 as SAAADI. This CDR3 has 15 residues. The CDR3 sequence: CSSSPGLAGYWEQYF. CDR3 DNA: TGCTCCAGCAGTCCCGGACTAGCAGGGTATTGGGAGCAGTACTTC.

This clonotype was observed a handful of times. The rearrangement joins TRBV20-1 to TRBJ1-6, with D unclear. The CDR3 is 15 amino acids. V was trimmed by 4 bases and J by 0 bases, leaving 10 bases between them. Germline lookup yields CDR1 DFQATT and CDR2 SNEGSKA (reference sequence). The CDR3 region is CSATEAGSYNSPLHF. The CDR3 DNA reads as TGCAGTGCTACAGAGGCGGGCTCCTATAATTCACCCCTCCACTTT.

A few counts support this clonotype. The DNA for the CDR3 is TGTGCCAGCAGCGTTTCGGGGGGCCATGATACGCAGTATTTT. It codes for CASSVSGGHDTQYF. The chain joins TRBV9 to TRBJ2-3, with D possibly being TRBD2 (7 bases). This CDR3 comprises 14 residues. Germline CDR1 and CDR2: SGDLS and YYNGEE. The V end lost 2 bases, the J end lost 6 bases, and 13 bases lay between the germline ends.

This clonotype was seen just once. The rearrangement links TRBV10-3 to TRBJ2-3; D perhaps matches TRBD2 (6 bases). This CDR3 comprises 13 residues. The V gene lost 8 bases and the J gene lost 2 bases, with 11 bases spanning the gap. Germline V gene lookup returns CDR1 ENHRY and CDR2 SYGVKD. CDR3 sequence reads: CAIGEDATDTQYF. CDR3 coding DNA: TGTGCCATCGGGGAGGACGCCACAGATACGCAGTATTTT.

This clonotype was seen more than once but under ten times. The rearrangement uses TRBV5-1 and TRBJ2-3, with 10 bases matching TRBD1. The V segment lost 4 bases and the J segment 2 bases; nucleotides outside the gene matches: 10. Germline V gene data show CDR1 as SGHRS and CDR2 as YFSETQ. The CDR3 runs 17 residues. CDR3 bases: TGCGCCAGCAGCCCGATACGACAGGGGGCTTCCACAGATACGCAGTATTTT. Protein: CASSPIRQGASTDTQYF. Full variable domain (rest looked up from reference TRBV5-1 and TRBJ2-3): KAGVTQTPRYLIKTRGQQVTLSCSPISGHRSVSWYQQTPGQGLQFLFEYFSETQRNKGNFPGRFSGRQFSNSRSEMNVSTLELGDSALYLCASSPIRQGASTDTQYFGPGTRLTVL.

The rearrangement joins TRBV27 to TRBJ2-1; the D call may be TRBD1 or TRBD2 (5 bases each). The J call may be incorrect, as the DNA end agrees better with TRBJ2-7. Looked up from germline, CDR1 is MNHEY and CDR2 is SMNVEV (reference sequence). The CDR3 has 16 residues. CDR3 sequence: CASSGEGRSSYNEQYF. DNA for the CDR3: TGTGCCAGCAGTGGCGAGGGACGGAGCTCCTACAATGAGCAGTACTTC.

Remarks on this clonotype: Germline is not matched at one junction end, which may reflect a read error. The chain links TRBV20-1 to TRBJ2-2; TRBD1 matches 7 bases. The CDR3 sequence is 15 residues long. Germline-derived CDR1 and CDR2 are DFQATT and SNEGSKA (reference sequence). CDR3 region: CSTRIGGRDTGELFF. CDR3 nucleotide sequence: TGCAGTACTAGGATAGGGGGCAGGGACACCGGGGAGCTGTTTTTT.

This clonotype was detected once. The chain employs TRBV3-1 and TRBJ1-2; 8 positions agree with TRBD1. The CDR3 is 15 amino acids. The germline V gene has CDR1 LGHDT and CDR2 YNNKEL (reference sequence). Germline trimming cut 4 bases from V and 4 bases from J; bases unmatched to any gene: 8. As DNA, the CDR3 is TGTGCCAGCAGCCGTTTCGGACAGGGCGGCTATGGCTACACCTTC. Residues: CASSRFGQGGYGYTF.

This clonotype was seen repeatedly, ten times or more. The genes are TRBV4-2 and TRBJ1-4; 7 bases are a match to TRBD1. CDR3 size: 16 residues. Trimming cost V 6 bases and J 4 bases; bases outside gene matches: 11. Germline lookup yields CDR1 LGHNA and CDR2 YNFKEQ. As DNA, the CDR3 is TGTGCCAGCAGGCGGGCTGCCGGGACAGATAATGAAAAACTGTTTTTT. This codes for CASRRAAGTDNEKLFF.

The chain has TRBV20-1 and TRBJ2-4, with 9 bases identical to TRBD2. The closer fit of TRBJ2-7 to the DNA end suggests the J call may be wrong. The CDR3 runs to 14 residues. Germline V gene data show CDR1 as DFQATT and CDR2 as SNEGSKA (reference sequence). CDR3 nucleotide sequence: TGCAGTGCTAGACTAGCGGGACGTTTCAACGAGCAGTACTTC. Its protein product is CSARLAGRFNEQYF.

This clonotype was picked up a small number of times. This chain connects TRBV20-1 to TRBJ2-7, with TRBD1 matching over 7 bases. With 5 bases clipped from V and 3 bases from J, the junction kept 7 bases outside the gene matches. The CDR3 is 13 residues long. The germline CDR1 and CDR2 sequences are DFQATT and SNEGSKA (reference sequence). The CDR3 here is CSAPRGPLYEQYF. CDR3 nucleotides: TGCAGTGCTCCGAGGGGGCCCCTCTACGAGCAGTACTTC.

V usage is TRBV20-1 and J usage is TRBJ2-3; TRBD2 matches 8 bases. The length of the CDR3 is 17 residues. J was trimmed by 1 base and V by 1 base; bases with no gene match: 10. The germline CDR1 and CDR2 sequences are DFQATT and SNEGSKA (reference sequence). The CDR3 here is CSARAVGWRGGTDTQYF. The CDR3 nucleotides read TGCAGTGCTAGAGCCGTGGGATGGCGGGGGGGCACAGATACGCAGTATTTT.

This rearrangement joins TRBV6-1 to TRBJ2-3, with D tentatively TRBD2 (6 bases). The CDR3 has 12 residues. Per germline, CDR1 MNHNS and CDR2 SASEGT. Trimming pared 10 bases from V and 2 bases from J, leaving 10 bases between. CDR3 protein: CAIGRTTDTQYF. The CDR3 region has the DNA TGTGCCATTGGGAGGACCACAGATACGCAGTATTTT.

A few counts support this clonotype. The chain uses TRBV12-3 or TRBV12-4 and TRBJ2-1; possible D gene TRBD2, 7 bases. There are 17 residues in the CDR3. V lost 2 bases and J lost 0, with 14 bases in between. CDR3: CASSLPRGGGSYNEQFF. The CDR3 DNA follows: TGTGCCAGCAGTTTACCGAGGGGGGGCGGCTCCTACAATGAGCAGTTCTTC.

This clonotype was seen only a few times. J is TRBJ2-7 and V is TRBV9, with 9 bases fitting TRBD2. CDR1 is SGDLS and CDR2 is YYNGEE in the germline V gene. V dropped 0 bases and J dropped 2; count of bases not matched to a gene: 3. The CDR3 is made up of 15 amino acids. Here the CDR3 reads CASSVALAGPYEQYF. For the CDR3, the DNA is TGTGCCAGCAGCGTAGCCCTAGCGGGGCCCTACGAGCAGTACTTC. The full variable domain, its missing parts supplied by reference TRBV9 and TRBJ2-7, is DSGVTQTPKHLITATGQRVTLRCSPRSGDLSVYWYQQSLDQGLQFLIQYYNGEERAKGNILERFSAQQFPDLHSELNLSSLELGDSALYFCASSVALAGPYEQYFGPGTRLTVT.

V gene TRBV12-3 or TRBV12-4 combines with J gene TRBJ2-3; 11 nucleotides align to TRBD2. Trimming cost V 1 base and J 4 bases; bases outside gene matches: 13. The CDR3 consists of 19 residues. CDR3 region: CASSLEVLAGVDGADTQYF. The CDR3 bases are TGTGCCAGCAGTTTAGAGGTACTAGCGGGAGTGGATGGCGCAGATACGCAGTATTTT.

This chain connects TRBV5-1 to TRBJ1-6, with TRBD1 matching over 8 bases. The germline V gene encodes CDR1 SGHRS and CDR2 YFSETQ. The J segment lost 13 bases and the V segment lost 4 bases, leaving 7 bases of the junction unmatched. The CDR3 is 13 amino acids. Here the CDR3 reads CASSRTGPQPLHF. The CDR3 DNA sequence: TGCGCCAGCAGCCGGACAGGGCCCCAGCCCCTCCACTTT.

In this sample, this clonotype turned up a few times. The genes are TRBV6-5 and TRBJ2-1, with unresolved D. CDR3 size: 15 residues. Trimming shortened V by 5 bases and J by 6 bases, and 17 bases separated the two germline ends. Germline V gene sequence: CDR1 MNHEY, CDR2 SVGAGI. CDR3 sequence: CASSTLGSLPNEQFF. For the CDR3, the DNA is TGTGCCAGCAGTACCCTTGGTAGTCTTCCCAATGAGCAGTTCTTC.

This clonotype showed up just a few times. The gene calls are TRBV14 and TRBJ1-4, with a possible D match to TRBD1 (5 bases). Per the germline V gene, CDR1 is SGHDN and CDR2 is FVKESK. V dropped 0 bases and J dropped 7 bases, with 9 bases sitting between them. The CDR3 consists of 14 residues. The CDR3 DNA reads TGTGCCAGCAGCCAAGATTACGGGGGTGAAAAACTGTTTTTT. The encoded protein is CASSQDYGGEKLFF.

This rearrangement joins TRBV28 to TRBJ1-6; D is unresolved. Germline V gene sequence: CDR1 MDHEN, CDR2 SYDVKM. The CDR3 length is 12 residues. The V end lost 2 bases, the J end lost 9 bases, and 5 bases lay between the germline ends. The CDR3 nucleotides are TGTGCCAGCAGTTTAAGGGTTTCACCCCTCCACTTT. Residues: CASSLRVSPLHF.

This clonotype came up a few times. The chain links TRBV6-2 or TRBV6-3 to TRBJ2-7, with 13 bases that match TRBD2. The CDR3 contains 16 residues. Germline CDR1 MNHEY, CDR2 SVGEGT. The V gene end was trimmed by 5 bases and the J gene end by 1 base; junction bases not matched to a gene: 5. CDR3 residues: CASSGLAGAKSYEQYF. In DNA, the CDR3 is TGTGCCAGCAGTGGACTAGCGGGAGCTAAGTCCTACGAGCAGTACTTC.

V gene TRBV28 combines with J gene TRBJ2-3; no firm D call. The CDR3 has 14 amino acids. Trimming left V 7 bases short and J 0 bases short, with 11 bases between. Per germline, CDR1 MDHEN and CDR2 SYDVKM. DNA of the CDR3: TGTGCCAGCACCCGCAGATCCAGCACAGATACGCAGTATTTT. It specifies CASTRRSSTDTQYF.

This clonotype was counted only a few times. The V gene is TRBV7-2, the J gene TRBJ2-3; D uncertain. From germline, CDR1 is SGHTA and CDR2 FQGNSA. This CDR3 is 15 amino acids long. Trimming removed 0 bases at V and 2 bases at J, with 9 bases between. As DNA, the CDR3 is TGTGCCAGCAGCTTAGCATCCCTTCTCACAGATACGCAGTATTTT. The encoded protein is CASSLASLLTDTQYF.

This clonotype showed up just a few times. The V and J genes are TRBV29-1 and TRBJ2-5, with TRBD1 matching 7 bases. The CDR3 runs 15 residues. The ends lost 4 bases at V and 4 bases at J; junction bases unmatched: 12. Germline V gene lookup returns CDR1 SQVTM and CDR2 ANQGSEA. CDR3 in DNA: TGCAGCGTTGCCCACTCTACAGGGGTGGGAGAGACCCAGTACTTC. Translated: CSVAHSTGVGETQYF.

This clonotype has only a few counts. The chain carries TRBV20-1 and TRBJ1-4, with TRBD1 matching 7 bases. V shed 0 bases, J shed 0 bases, and the junction held 1 base outside the gene matches. Germline CDR1 reads DFQATT; CDR2 reads SNEGSKA (reference sequence). This CDR3 contains 15 residues. CDR3 sequence: CSARETGTTNEKLFF. CDR3 DNA: TGCAGTGCTAGAGAGACAGGGACAACTAATGAAAAACTGTTTTTT.

In its sample, this clonotype was seen a few times. This chain links TRBV5-1 with TRBJ2-5, with 8 bases identical to TRBD1. J gave up 3 bases and V 0 bases, and 4 bases lay outside the gene matches. Germline V gives CDR1 SGHRS, CDR2 YFSETQ. CDR3 length equals 15 residues. This CDR3 is CASSLGTGSKETQYF. In DNA form, the CDR3 reads TGCGCCAGCAGCTTGGGGACAGGGTCAAAAGAGACCCAGTACTTC.